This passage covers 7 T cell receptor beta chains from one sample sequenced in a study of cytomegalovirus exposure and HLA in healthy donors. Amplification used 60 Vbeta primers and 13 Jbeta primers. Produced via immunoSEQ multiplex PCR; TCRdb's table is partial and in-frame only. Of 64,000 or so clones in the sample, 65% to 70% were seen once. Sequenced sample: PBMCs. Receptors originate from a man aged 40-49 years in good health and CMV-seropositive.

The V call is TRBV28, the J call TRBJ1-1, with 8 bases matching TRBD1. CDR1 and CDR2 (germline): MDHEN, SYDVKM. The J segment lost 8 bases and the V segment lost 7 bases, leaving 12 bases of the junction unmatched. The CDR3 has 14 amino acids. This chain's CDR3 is CASTAGTGRREAFF. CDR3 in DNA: TGTGCCAGCACCGCCGGGACAGGCAGAAGAGAAGCTTTCTTT.

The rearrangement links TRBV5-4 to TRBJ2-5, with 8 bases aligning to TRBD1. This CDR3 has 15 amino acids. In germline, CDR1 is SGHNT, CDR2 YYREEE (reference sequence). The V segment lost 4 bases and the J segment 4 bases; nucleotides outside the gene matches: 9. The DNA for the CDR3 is TGTGCCAGCAGCACCTCAGGGGGCAGAGCAGAGACCCAGTACTTC. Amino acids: CASSTSGGRAETQYF.

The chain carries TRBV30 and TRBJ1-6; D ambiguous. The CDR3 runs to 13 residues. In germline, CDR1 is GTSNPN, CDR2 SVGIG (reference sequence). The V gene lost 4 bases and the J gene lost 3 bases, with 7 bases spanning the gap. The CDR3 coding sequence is TGTGCCTGGAAGGCGGACTATAATTCACCCCTCCACTTT. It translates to CAWKADYNSPLHF.

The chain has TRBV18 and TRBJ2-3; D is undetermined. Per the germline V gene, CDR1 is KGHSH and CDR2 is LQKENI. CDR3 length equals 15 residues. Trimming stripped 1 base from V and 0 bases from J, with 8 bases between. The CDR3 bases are TGTGCCAGCTCACCACGGGTCAGGAGCACAGATACGCAGTATTTT. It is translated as CASSPRVRSTDTQYF.

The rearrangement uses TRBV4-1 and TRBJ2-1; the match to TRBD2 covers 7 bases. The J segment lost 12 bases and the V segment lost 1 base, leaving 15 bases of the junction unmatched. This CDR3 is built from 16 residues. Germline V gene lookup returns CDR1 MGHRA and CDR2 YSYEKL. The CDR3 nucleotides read TGCGCCAGCAGCCAAGTCGGAGGCAGACTAGCTGGGCGGCAGTTCTTC. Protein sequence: CASSQVGGRLAGRQFF.

CDR3: CASRAHTTDTQYF. The CDR3 coding sequence is TGTGCCAGCAGAGCGCACACCACAGATACGCAGTATTTT. The chain combines TRBV6-5 with TRBJ2-3; D gene ambiguous. Germline V gene sequence: CDR1 MNHEY, CDR2 SVGAGI. CDR3 size: 13 residues. The V and J ends lost 6 bases and 2 bases respectively, with 9 bases between them.

Written as DNA, the CDR3 is TGCGCCAGCAGCCAAGCCTTGTACACTGAAGCTTTCTTT. It is translated as CASSQALYTEAFF. This chain connects TRBV4-3 to TRBJ1-1; no definite D call. This CDR3 comprises 13 residues. Germline V gene sequence: CDR1 LGHNA, CDR2 YSLEER. Trimming left V 1 base short and J 3 bases short, with 6 bases between.